Following are 24 T cell receptor beta chains from one sample sequenced in a study of blood T cell repertoires in COVID-19. Libraries were prepared by immunoSEQ multiplex PCR; TCRdb keeps only in-frame clonotypes and omits some of them. The repertoire holds 23,000 or so clones, with 75% to 90% as singletons. Specimen: peripheral blood. The receptors here all came from a woman of 80 years or more with acute or convalescent COVID-19.

The chain joins TRBV12-3 or TRBV12-4 to TRBJ2-7, with D possibly being TRBD2 (5 bases). Trimming took off 6 bases at V and 5 bases at J, with 14 bases between the two ends. The CDR3 consists of 13 residues. The CDR3, as DNA: TGTGCCAGCAGAGAAACTAGTAGACACGAGCAGTACTTC. It translates to CASRETSRHEQYF.

The gene calls are TRBV7-6 and TRBJ2-5; TRBD2 matches 15 bases. The germline V gene has CDR1 SGHVS and CDR2 FNYEAQ. CDR3 length: 17 amino acids. Germline trimming cut 0 bases from V and 2 bases from J; bases unmatched to any gene: 1. The CDR3 DNA follows: TGTGCCAGCAGCTTAGCCGGGACTAGCGGGGGGCAAGAGACCCAGTACTTC. This encodes CASSLAGTSGGQETQYF.

The V call is TRBV4-3, the J call TRBJ2-3; a weak D match, TRBD2 (6 bases). Trimming removed 2 bases at V and 3 bases at J, with 15 bases between. The CDR3 has 16 amino acids. In germline, CDR1 is LGHNA, CDR2 YSLEER. CDR3 nucleotides: TGCGCCAGCAGCCAACGGGCGGAGGGGCGTACAGATACGCAGTATTTT. This gives the protein CASSQRAEGRTDTQYF.

This clone has only one observation. The rearrangement links TRBV6-5 to TRBJ1-2; 9 bases align to TRBD1. The CDR3 extends over 15 amino acids. V trimming: 7 bases; J trimming: 4 bases; junction bases outside the gene matches: 10. CDR1 and CDR2 (germline): MNHEY, SVGAGI. The CDR3, as DNA: TGTGCCAGCAAAAGCGGACAGGGGCCTACCTATGGCTACACCTTC. Protein sequence: CASKSGQGPTYGYTF.

The chain couples TRBV27 to TRBJ1-5; no clear D. Germline V gives CDR1 MNHEY, CDR2 SMNVEV (reference sequence). The CDR3 is 14 residues long. V lost 2 bases to trimming and J lost 1 base, with 6 bases between them. CDR3 coding DNA: TGTGCCAGCAGTTTAGTATTCAGCAATCAGCCCCAGCATTTT. Its protein is CASSLVFSNQPQHF.

CDR3 residues: CAWSVRGDTQYF. The CDR3, as DNA: TGTGCCTGGAGTGTACGAGGAGATACGCAGTATTTT. The V gene is TRBV30, the J gene TRBJ2-3; the D is unclear. Germline CDR1 reads GTSNPN; CDR2 reads SVGIG (reference sequence). The V end was cut by 0 bases, the J end by 5 bases, with 6 bases between. The CDR3 covers 12 residues.

The rearrangement joins TRBV4-1 to TRBJ2-7; TRBD1 agrees at 7 bases. The CDR3 extends over 15 amino acids. Germline CDR1 reads MGHRA; CDR2 reads YSYEKL. The ends lost 0 bases at V and 0 bases at J; junction bases unmatched: 2. The CDR3 sequence: CASSQDWDSSYEQYF. In DNA, the CDR3 is TGCGCCAGCAGCCAAGATTGGGACAGCTCCTACGAGCAGTACTTC.

The chain joins TRBV6-1 to TRBJ2-3; D not certain. Looked up from germline, CDR1 is MNHNS and CDR2 is SASEGT. The CDR3 is made up of 14 amino acids. Trimming took 2 bases from V and 2 from J, leaving 8 bases between them. The CDR3 DNA reads as TGTGCCAGCAGTGAACAACAGACCACAGATACGCAGTATTTT. It codes for CASSEQQTTDTQYF.

This clone has only one observation. This chain connects TRBV29-1 to TRBJ1-1, with D uncertain. This CDR3 contains 12 residues. V gave up 3 bases and J gave up 1 base, with 6 bases separating them. Germline CDR1 and CDR2: SQVTM and ANQGSEA. The chain's CDR3 is CSVDRQNTEAFF. Here the CDR3 DNA reads TGCAGCGTTGATCGACAGAACACTGAAGCTTTCTTT.

In its sample, this clone was seen once. The rearrangement uses TRBV19 and TRBJ1-5, with TRBD1 matching 8 bases. V was pared by 7 bases and J by 11 bases, with 10 bases of the junction left unmatched. The length of the CDR3 is 13 residues. Germline assignment: CDR1 LNHDA and CDR2 SQIVND (reference sequence). Written as DNA, the CDR3 is TGTGCCAGTATGGACAGGGACGAAGTGGCCCAGCATTTT. Translated, it gives CASMDRDEVAQHF.

As DNA, the CDR3 is TGTGCCAGCAGCTTAGAACAGAACAACTATGGCTACACCTTC. Amino acids: CASSLEQNNYGYTF. J is TRBJ1-2 and V is TRBV11-2; D gene ambiguous. Germline V gives CDR1 SGHAT, CDR2 FQNNGV. Trimming pared 0 bases from V and 2 bases from J, leaving 7 bases between. The CDR3 sequence is 14 residues long. The variable domain in full, completed from reference TRBV11-2 and TRBJ1-2, reads EAGVAQSPRYKIIEKRQSVAFWCNPISGHATLYWYQQILGQGPKLLIQFQNNGVVDDSQLPKDRFSAERLKGVDSTLKIQPAKLEDSAVYLCASSLEQNNYGYTFGSGTRLTVV.

CDR3 bases: TGTGCCAGCAGCAAAGGCAGGGGGACCTATGGCTACACCTTC. Translating gives CASSKGRGTYGYTF. J is TRBJ1-2 and V is TRBV21-1; the D call in the table, TRBD1, was not verified against the DNA. TRBV21-1 is recorded as a pseudogene. The CDR3 covers 14 residues.

This clone was observed once. This sequence joins TRBV5-6 and TRBJ1-4, with D perhaps TRBD1 (6 bases). Trimming left V 4 bases short and J 3 bases short, with 16 bases between. CDR1 is SGHDT, CDR2 YYEEEE, per germline. The length of the CDR3 is 16 residues. In DNA form, the CDR3 reads TGTGCCAGCAGCCGCCCCAGGGGAGTTCCTAATGAAAAACTGTTTTTT. Translated, it gives CASSRPRGVPNEKLFF.

This clone has a count of ten or more. This chain links TRBV5-5 with TRBJ1-1; D uncertain. From germline, CDR1 is SGHKS and CDR2 YYEKEE (reference sequence). The CDR3 consists of 14 residues. The V and J ends lost 3 bases and 4 bases respectively, with 13 bases between them. The CDR3 nucleotides read TGTGCCAGCAGCTACCGGACGGGAAGCACTGAAGCTTTCTTT. Translation: CASSYRTGSTEAFF. The variable domain in full, with the rest retrieved from reference TRBV5-5 and TRBJ1-1, is DAGVTQSPTHLIKTRGQQVTLRCSPISGHKSVSWYQQVLGQGPQFIFQYYEKEERGRGNFPDRFSARQFPNYSSELNVNALLLGDSALYLCASSYRTGSTEAFFGQGTRLTVV.

This clone was observed a single time. The chain couples TRBV5-1 to TRBJ2-2, with D maybe TRBD2 (6 bases). This CDR3 region has 16 residues. Germline V CDR1 and CDR2: SGHRS, YFSETQ. V was shortened by 4 bases and J by 5 bases, with 18 bases between the two germline ends. CDR3 bases: TGCGCCAGCAGCCCTGGAGGGGACCCGAGGACCGGGGAGCTGTTTTTT. Translating gives CASSPGGDPRTGELFF.

This chain uses TRBV19 with TRBJ1-2; TRBD1 aligns across 10 bases. The CDR3 consists of 18 residues. V trimming: 7 bases; J trimming: 7 bases; junction bases outside the gene matches: 21. Germline loops: CDR1 LNHDA, CDR2 SQIVND (reference sequence). The CDR3 loop reads CASTPGQGTARTASGYTF. CDR3 nucleotide sequence: TGTGCCAGTACCCCGGGACAGGGGACTGCTCGGACGGCTTCTGGCTACACCTTC.

V usage is TRBV18 and J usage is TRBJ1-4; 7 bases map to TRBD1. V lost 2 bases to trimming and J lost 4 bases; unmatched junction nucleotides: 7. The CDR3 contains 16 residues. Germline V gives CDR1 KGHSH, CDR2 LQKENI. The CDR3 coding sequence is TGTGCCAGCTCACCAAGGGCACAGGGGATTAATGAAAAACTGTTTTTT. Its protein product is CASSPRAQGINEKLFF.

The chain employs TRBV2 and TRBJ2-2; a weak D match, TRBD2 (5 bases). Deletions cut 3 bases from V and 5 bases from J, with 10 bases between. The CDR3 has 14 amino acids. Looked up from germline, CDR1 is SNHLY and CDR2 is FYNNEI. CDR3 region: CASSDLRGTGELFF. CDR3 sequence (DNA): TGTGCCAGCAGTGACCTCCGGGGAACCGGGGAGCTGTTTTTT.

The chain links TRBV5-4 to TRBJ2-7; D uncertain. This CDR3 contains 15 residues. V lost 5 bases and J 2 bases, leaving 17 bases between the germline ends. Germline values: CDR1 SGHNT, CDR2 YYREEE (reference sequence). CDR3 loop: CASSFGPDKTYEQYF. DNA for the CDR3: TGTGCCAGCAGTTTTGGCCCTGACAAAACCTACGAGCAGTACTTC.

V is TRBV24-1 and J is TRBJ1-1; D is unclear. Germline V gives CDR1 KGHDR, CDR2 SFDVKD. The CDR3 has 13 amino acids. Trimming stripped 6 bases from V and 2 bases from J, with 9 bases between. CDR3 region: CATSNEANTEAFF. In DNA form, the CDR3 reads TGTGCCACCAGTAATGAGGCAAACACTGAAGCTTTCTTT.

The CDR3 loop reads CASSALGGGWGYTF. For the CDR3, the DNA is TGTGCCAGCAGCGCCCTAGGCGGGGGGTGGGGCTACACCTTC. This chain joins TRBV5-5 and TRBJ1-2; D might be TRBD1 (5 bases). CDR3 length: 14 amino acids. V shed 4 bases and J shed 8 bases, with 18 bases lying between them. Germline values: CDR1 SGHKS, CDR2 YYEKEE (reference sequence).

The chain joins TRBV20-1 to TRBJ2-2; TRBD1 aligns across 7 bases. With V trimmed by 3 bases and J by 6 bases, 10 bases remained unmatched. Germline V gives CDR1 DFQATT, CDR2 SNEGSKA (reference sequence). This CDR3 has 15 residues. The CDR3 DNA reads as TGCAGTGCTAGTCCCGGGACAGCCGCGGCCGGGGAGCTGTTTTTT. Translation: CSASPGTAAAGELFF.

The chain couples TRBV6-1 to TRBJ1-2, with D unresolved. V lost 3 bases and J lost 6, with 8 bases in between. The CDR3 is made up of 12 amino acids. Germline V gene data show CDR1 as MNHNS and CDR2 as SASEGT. DNA for the CDR3: TGTGCCAGCAGTGACCTCTGGCATGGCTACACCTTC. It is translated as CASSDLWHGYTF.

At least ten counts were recorded for this clone. This chain joins TRBV6-6 and TRBJ2-2; 9 positions agree with TRBD1. Per the germline V gene, CDR1 is MNHNY and CDR2 is SVGAGI (reference sequence). The CDR3 consists of 15 residues. V lost 7 bases to trimming and J lost 7 bases; unmatched junction nucleotides: 10. CDR3 protein: CASTSGTGKFGELFF. CDR3 nucleotides: TGTGCCAGCACCTCGGGGACAGGGAAATTCGGGGAGCTGTTTTTT.